This TCR beta chain was obtained from a study of blood T cell repertoires in COVID-19. Study at large: The samples span acute and convalescent COVID-19 from the United States, Italy and Spain.

A few counts support this clone. The sample contains more than one DNA sequence encoding this CDR3. As processed by the authors: Nucleated cell counts were estimated from reference gene primer amplification. Data came from immunoSEQ multiplex PCR; TCRdb stores just in-frame clones and leaves some out. D and trimming come from the DNA, and the V and J calls and clone size come from that table. This table has around 130,000 clones, about 90% appearing once. This clonotype was obtained from a woman aged 60-70 years with acute or convalescent COVID-19. Sequenced material: peripheral blood.

CDR3 in amino acids: CASSLGQGSNQPQHF. CDR3 nucleotide sequence: TGTGCCAGCAGTTTGGGACAGGGGAGCAATCAGCCCCAGCATTTT. This chain links TRBV27 with TRBJ1-5, with TRBD1 matching 10 bases. Germline lookup yields CDR1 MNHEY and CDR2 SMNVEV (reference sequence). The junction had 0 bases not matched to a gene; V was cut back by 3 bases and J by 1 base. This CDR3 is built from 15 residues.